The subject of this entry is one TCR beta chain. This record belongs to a study of shared clonotypes between healthy human individuals. Produced via immunoSEQ multiplex PCR; TCRdb's table is partial and in-frame only. The data hold 2 million to 2.5 million clones, with roughly 90% observed a single time. The CDR3 covers 15 residues. Germline V lookup: CDR1 KGHSH, CDR2 LQKENI. V was shortened by 4 bases and J by 6 bases, with 16 bases between the two germline ends. The sequenced material came from naive CD4+ T cells from PBMCs. This sample's subset: CD45RA+ positively selected. The sequence derives from a man between 18 and 35 years old in good health. Some clones in this sample may be carry-over from other donors' samples. The rearrangement links TRBV18 to TRBJ2-1; D is ambiguous. The CDR3 loop reads CASSLGLNAANEQFF. In nucleotides, the CDR3 is TGTGCCAGCTCACTGGGCCTTAACGCGGCCAATGAGCAGTTCTTC.